This TCR beta chain emerged from a study of cytomegalovirus exposure and HLA in healthy donors. Study-level background: Among the approximately 400 donors who were genotyped, 81% fell in the genetic ancestry cluster that is associated with self-reported Caucasian donors.

Turning to this clone: Antigen: not known.

Amplification used 60 Vbeta primers and 13 Jbeta primers. Sequencing was performed with immunoSEQ multiplex PCR; in TCRdb, only in-frame clones are kept and a portion is missing. Its table lists roughly 77,000 clones. The CDR3 extends over 16 amino acids. V was pared by 3 bases and J by 4 bases, with 10 bases of the junction left unmatched. Germline CDR1 and CDR2: KGHSH and LQKENI. Study-level points and caveats: TCR beta V segments were, for the most part, productive about 90% or about 30% of the time in an earlier analysis.

The chain links TRBV18 to TRBJ2-5; TRBD2 agrees at 8 bases. This clonotype was obtained from a man in his thirties or forties in good health and CMV-seronegative. Sequencing was done on a sample of PBMCs. As DNA, the CDR3 is TGTGCCAGCTCACCCCGACTAGCGCCATCGAGAGAGACCCAGTACTTC. This codes for CASSPRLAPSRETQYF.